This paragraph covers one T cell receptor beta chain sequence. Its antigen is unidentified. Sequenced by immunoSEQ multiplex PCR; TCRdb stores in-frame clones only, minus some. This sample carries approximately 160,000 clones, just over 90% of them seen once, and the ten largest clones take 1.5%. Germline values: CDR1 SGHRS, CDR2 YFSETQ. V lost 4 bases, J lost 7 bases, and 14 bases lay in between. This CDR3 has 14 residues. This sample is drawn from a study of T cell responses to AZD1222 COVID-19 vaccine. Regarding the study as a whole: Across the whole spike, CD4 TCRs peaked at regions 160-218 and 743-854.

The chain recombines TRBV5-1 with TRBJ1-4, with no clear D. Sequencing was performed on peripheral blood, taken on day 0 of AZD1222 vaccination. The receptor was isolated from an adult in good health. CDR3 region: CASSTQGRREKLFF. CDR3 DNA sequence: TGCGCCAGCAGCACTCAAGGGAGACGTGAAAAACTGTTTTTT.